These T cell receptor beta chains were read from a single sample in a study of tumor and adjacent non-tumor tissue in lung cancer. TCRdb processed the multiplex PCR reads anew with MiXCR; each CDR3 protein has one entry. The sample lists fewer than 85,000 distinct CDR3 sequences, roughly 73% seen once, with 28% in the top ten. The sequenced material came from lung tumor tissue. The receptor source for this set is a man aged 60 to 75 with non-small cell lung cancer. CDR3s include the opening cysteine and the closing phenylalanine or tryptophan. The order of the fields is V gene, clone size, D gene, J gene, CDR3 protein, CDR3 DNA. The D gene is left open where the match is weak. Expanded clones are given a class, and other clones once, few, many or no size at all.

TRBV6-5	.	TRBD2	TRBJ2-7	CASSCSRRETAEQYF	TGTGCCAGCAGTTGTTCGAGGCGGGAGACGGCCGAACAGTATTTC
TRBV7-9	.	TRBD2	TRBJ2-1	CASSGISGNYNEQFF	TGTGCCAGCAGCGGGATTAGCGGGAATTACAATGAGCAGTTCTTC
TRBV13	.	.	TRBJ2-1	CVSSSPTRRANELFF	TGTGTCAGCAGCTCCCCGACTAGAAGGGCCAATGAGCTGTTCTTC
TRBV6-6	few	.	TRBJ2-7	CANNFGSFKSYEQYF	TGTGCCAACAATTTCGGGAGCTTCAAGTCCTACGAGCAGTACTTC
TRBV20-1	many	.	TRBJ2-7	CSAPRPQDPSYEQYF	TGCAGTGCTCCACGTCCCCAGGACCCCTCCTACGAGCAGTACTTC
TRBV11-3	few	.	TRBJ2-2	CASSLVANTGELFF	TGTGCCAGCAGCTTAGTAGCCAACACCGGGGAGCTCTTTTTT
TRBV20-1	few	.	TRBJ1-4	CSATGKGDATNENLFF	TGCAGTGCTACCGGGAAAGGGGACGCAACTAATGAAAACCTGTTTTTT
TRBV29-1	.	.	TRBJ1-1	CSAESGRGNTEAFF	TGCAGCGCTGAGTCGGGACGGGGTAACACTGAAGCTTTCTTT
TRBV29-1	.	.	TRBJ2-5	CSVADRWQETQYF	TGCAGCGTAGCGGACAGATGGCAGGAGACCCAGTACTTC
TRBV6-1	.	.	TRBJ2-1	CASSKKGSMFF	TGTGCCAGCAGTAAGAAAGGGAGTATGTTCTTC
TRBV6-5	.	.	TRBJ2-7	CASSPTRSSYEQYF	TGTGCCAGCAGTCCCACCCGGTCCTCTTACGAGCAGTACTTC
TRBV6-6	.	TRBD1	TRBJ1-5	CASNGRDRGDNQPQHF	TGTGCCAGCAATGGGAGAGACAGGGGGGATAATCAGCCCCAGCATTTT
TRBV29-1	.	.	TRBJ2-7	CSVEWTDHLYEQYF	TGCAGCGTTGAATGGACCGACCACCTCTACGAGCAGTACTTC
TRBV6-5	.	TRBD1	TRBJ2-1	CASIIGQGTYNEQFF	TGTGCCAGTATTATAGGACAGGGGACCTACAATGAGCAGTTCTTC
TRBV6-6	once	TRBD1	TRBJ2-3	CARSYRDRADKQYF	TGTGCCAGAAGTTACCGGGACAGGGCAGATAAGCAGTATTTT
TRBV6-1	.	.	TRBJ2-3	CTSIPSTDTQYF	TGTACCAGCATTCCTAGCACAGATACGCAGTATTTT
TRBV7-9	.	.	TRBJ2-1	CASSLGGRRSRELFF	TGTGCCAGCAGCTTAGGTGGCAGGCGGTCCCGTGAGCTGTTCTTC
TRBV6-5	once	.	TRBJ1-2	CANSLSGGGYGYTF	TGTGCCAACAGCCTCTCAGGAGGAGGATATGGCTACACCTTC
TRBV11-2	.	.	TRBJ2-2	CASSLLGWRLDTGELFF	TGTGCCAGCAGCTTACTGGGGTGGAGGCTAGACACCGGGGAGCTGTTTTTT
TRBV29-1	once	.	TRBJ2-1	CSFVLGNSYNEQFF	TGCAGCTTTGTTTTGGGAAACTCCTACAATGAGCAGTTCTTC
TRBV11-2	.	.	TRBJ2-2	CASSFSGNTGELFF	TGTGCCAGCAGCTTTAGCGGGAACACCGGGGAGCTGTTTTTT
TRBV30	.	.	TRBJ1-5	CAWNRGGVYRNQPRHF	TGTGCCTGGAATCGGGGTGGGGTTTATCGCAATCAGCCCCGACATTTT
TRBV11-2	.	.	TRBJ2-1	CARSLPAAGLNEQLF	TGTGCCAGGAGCCTACCCGCTGCTGGGTTAAATGAGCAACTCTTC
TRBV20-1	.	.	TRBJ2-5	CSALGVLETQYF	TGCAGTGCTTTGGGGGTGCTGGAGACCCAGTACTTC
TRBV6-1	.	.	TRBJ2-7	CASSEVGAESSYEQYF	TGTGCCAGCAGTGAGGTTGGAGCCGAAAGCTCCTACGAGCAGTACTTC
TRBV20-1	.	TRBD1	TRBJ1-5	CNVSSGTGHRPHHF	TGCAATGTGTCCTCCGGGACAGGCCATCGGCCCCACCATTTT
TRBV5-1	many	.	TRBJ1-2	CASSAGFGYTF	TGCGCCAGCAGCGCGGGGTTTGGCTACACCTTC
TRBV20-1	once	.	TRBJ2-5	CSARPIASVQETQYF	TGCAGTGCTAGACCAATAGCATCAGTCCAAGAGACTCAGTACTTC